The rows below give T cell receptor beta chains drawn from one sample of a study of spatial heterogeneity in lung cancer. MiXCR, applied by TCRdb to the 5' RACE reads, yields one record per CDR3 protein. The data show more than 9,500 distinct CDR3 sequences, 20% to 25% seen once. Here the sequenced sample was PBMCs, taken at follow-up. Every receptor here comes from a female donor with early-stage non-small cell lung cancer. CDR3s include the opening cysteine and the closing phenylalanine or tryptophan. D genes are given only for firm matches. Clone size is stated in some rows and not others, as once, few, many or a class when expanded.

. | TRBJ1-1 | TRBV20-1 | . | TGCAGTGCTAGAGATCAGAGGGCTTGGATGAACACTGAAGCTTTCTTT | CSARDQRAWMNTEAFF
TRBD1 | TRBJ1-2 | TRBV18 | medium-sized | TGTGCCAGCTCACCGCGGGACAGGTCGACCAACGGCTACACCTTC | CASSPRDRSTNGYTF
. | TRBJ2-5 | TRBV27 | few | TGTGCCAGCAGTCCGATGCCGCAAACAAGGACAGCTCAAGAGACCCAGTACTTC | CASSPMPQTRTAQETQYF
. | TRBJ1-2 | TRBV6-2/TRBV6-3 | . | TGTGCCAGCAGTTCAGGACAGTACTATGGCTACACCTTC | CASSSGQYYGYTF
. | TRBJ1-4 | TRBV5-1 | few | TGCGCCAGCAGAGCGGGGTCTAATGAAAAACTGTTTTTT | CASRAGSNEKLFF
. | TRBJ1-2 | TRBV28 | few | TGTGCCAGCACCTCTCCCTCAGGGGACCTCTATGGCTACACCTTC | CASTSPSGDLYGYTF
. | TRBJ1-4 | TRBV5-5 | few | TGTGCCAGCAGCTTGGTCAGCACTAATGAAAAACTGTTTTTT | CASSLVSTNEKLFF
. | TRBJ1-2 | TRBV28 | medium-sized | TGTGCCAGCAGTTTAGGGACGACGGTCTATGGCTACACCTTC | CASSLGTTVYGYTF
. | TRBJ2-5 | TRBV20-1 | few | TGCAGTGCTAGCCGGGCTTCGAACGACCAAGAGACCCAGTACTTC | CSASRASNDQETQYF
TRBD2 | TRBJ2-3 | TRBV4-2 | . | TGTGCCAGCAGCCAAGATTTCGGGACTAGCGGGAGGGATACGCAGTATTTT | CASSQDFGTSGRDTQYF
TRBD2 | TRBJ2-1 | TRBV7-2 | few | TGTGCCAGCAGCGCAAGCGGGAGGGCCTTCTACAATGAGCAGTTCTTC | CASSASGRAFYNEQFF
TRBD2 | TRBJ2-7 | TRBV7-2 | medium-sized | TGTGCCAGCAGCCCATTTCCTAGCGGGGCTAGGAGCTCCTACGAGCAGTACTTC | CASSPFPSGARSSYEQYF
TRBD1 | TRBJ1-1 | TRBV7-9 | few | TGTGCCAGCAGCCCTCTTAGGGTGGGACAGAAGAACACTGAAGCTTTCTTT | CASSPLRVGQKNTEAFF
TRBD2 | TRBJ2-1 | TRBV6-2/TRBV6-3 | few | TGTGCGGCGGGGCTAGCGGTAAAATTACCGAGGGCCTACAATGAGCAGTTCTTC | CAAGLAVKLPRAYNEQFF
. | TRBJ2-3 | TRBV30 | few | TGTGCCTGGGGTATCGATACGCAGTATTTT | CAWGIDTQYF
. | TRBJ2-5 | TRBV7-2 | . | TGTGCCAGCAGCTTATCGGAGCTCCAAGAGACCCAGTACTTC | CASSLSELQETQYF
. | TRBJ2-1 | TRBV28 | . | TGTGCCAGCAGGCCTCCCCTGGGGGGTTCCTACAATGAGCAGTTCTTC | CASRPPLGGSYNEQFF
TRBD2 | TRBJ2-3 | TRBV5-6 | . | TGTGCCAGCAGCGTGACTAGCTCTACCACGCAGTATTTT | CASSVTSSTTQYF
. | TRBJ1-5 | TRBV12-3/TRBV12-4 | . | TGTGCCAGCAATACAGAGGGCAATCAGCCCCAGCATTTT | CASNTEGNQPQHF
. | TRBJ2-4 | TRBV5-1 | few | TGCGCCAGCAGCTTGGCGGGAGCCAAAAACATTCAGTACTTC | CASSLAGAKNIQYF
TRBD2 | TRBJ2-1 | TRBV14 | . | TGTGCCAGCAGCCAAGCACTAGCGGGTGGGGAGGATGAGCAGTTCTTC | CASSQALAGGEDEQFF
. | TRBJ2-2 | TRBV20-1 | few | TGCAGTGCTAGAGATGGTCACGGTAGCACCGGGGAGCTGTTTTTT | CSARDGHGSTGELFF
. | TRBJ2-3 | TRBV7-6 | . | TGTGCCAGCAGCTTAGGGACTACAAGCACAGATACGCAGTATTTT | CASSLGTTSTDTQYF
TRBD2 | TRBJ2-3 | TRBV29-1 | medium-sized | TGCAGCGTTGAAAGCGGGAGGAGGGCAGATACGCAGTATTTT | CSVESGRRADTQYF
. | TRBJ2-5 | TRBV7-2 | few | TGTGCCAGCAGCCCACCGGGAGCCCGTCAGGGGGAGACCCAGTACTTC | CASSPPGARQGETQYF
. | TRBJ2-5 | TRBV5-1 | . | TGCGCCAGCAGCTTGGAAATAGCGGTTCAAGAGACCCAGTACTTC | CASSLEIAVQETQYF
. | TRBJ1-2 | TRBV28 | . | TGTGCCACCTCAACCCGGGCGGAGTATGGCTACACCTTC | CATSTRAEYGYTF